This TCR beta chain was recovered during a study of CD8 T cells in Susac syndrome. Study-wide results and limits: It was acknowledged in the study that the number of individuals who were included in its TCR sequencing and HLA analysis was relatively small.

Comments on this clonotype: Its antigen is undetermined.

When the RNA was reverse transcribed, random hexamers were used with an input of roughly 0.5 to 1 ug. Amplification of TCR beta CDR3 across 54 Vbeta and 13 Jbeta was performed with immunoSEQ multiplex PCR. A single record per CDR3 protein comes from TCRdb applying MiXCR to the immunoSEQ multiplex PCR reads. The top ten clones hold about 0.07% of a sample with about 300,000 distinct CDR3 sequences, under 95% of them seen once. Deletions cut 4 bases from V and 7 bases from J, with 11 bases between. The CDR3 has 13 amino acids. Blood CD8+ and CD4+ T cells underwent high-throughput TCR beta sequencing. Negative isolation was used for CD8+ and CD4+ T cells and FACS enrichment for TEMRA cells.

The V and J genes are TRBV12-3 or TRBV12-4 and TRBJ1-5, with D hard to call. The sequence came from a human donor with multiple sclerosis. The source material was CD4+ T cells from PBMCs. CDR3 sequence reads: CASSYGREQPQHF. CDR3 in DNA: TGTGCCAGCAGTTACGGTAGGGAGCAGCCCCAGCATTTT.